The subject of this entry is one T cell receptor beta chain. Under the authors' procedure: Counts of nucleated cells, estimated from reference gene primer amplification, were obtained. TCRdb's table, derived via immunoSEQ multiplex PCR, lists solely in-frame clones and lacks some. V, J and clone size are taken as reported in that table, and D and trimming were inferred from the DNA itself. Of about 80,000 clones in the sample, 70% to 85% were seen once. Germline V gene sequence: CDR1 SGHTA, CDR2 FQGTGA. The CDR3 length is 16 residues. V lost 5 bases to trimming and J lost 6 bases; unmatched junction nucleotides: 10. The sample is drawn from a study of blood T cell repertoires in COVID-19. Study at large: The United States, Italy and Spain supplied acute and convalescent COVID-19 samples. Sources were T cells, B-cell-depleted T cells, or PBMCs; the material itself was cDNA or gDNA.

Material: peripheral blood. This chain uses TRBV7-3 with TRBJ2-1; 10 positions match TRBD2. This receptor was obtained from a man aged 45-60 years with active or convalescent COVID-19. The CDR3 spells CASSPLPSGGSNEQFF. DNA of the CDR3: TGTGCCAGCAGCCCCCTTCCTAGCGGGGGCTCCAATGAGCAGTTCTTC.